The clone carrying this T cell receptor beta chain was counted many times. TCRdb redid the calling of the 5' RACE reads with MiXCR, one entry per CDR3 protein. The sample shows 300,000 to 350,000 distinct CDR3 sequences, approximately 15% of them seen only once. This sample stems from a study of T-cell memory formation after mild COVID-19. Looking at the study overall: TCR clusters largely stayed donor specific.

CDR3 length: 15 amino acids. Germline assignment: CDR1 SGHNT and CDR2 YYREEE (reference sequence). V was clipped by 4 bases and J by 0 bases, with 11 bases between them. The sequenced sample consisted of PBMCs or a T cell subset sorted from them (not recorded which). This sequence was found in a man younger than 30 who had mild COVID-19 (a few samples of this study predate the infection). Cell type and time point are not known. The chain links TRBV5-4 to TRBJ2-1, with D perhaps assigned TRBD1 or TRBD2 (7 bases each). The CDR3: CASSSGTASYNEQFF. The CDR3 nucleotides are TGTGCCAGCAGCAGCGGGACAGCCTCCTACAATGAGCAGTTCTTC.